This TCR beta chain is from a study of blood T cell repertoires in COVID-19. Clones were read by immunoSEQ multiplex PCR, and TCRdb kept only the in-frame ones, dropping some. This sample has roughly 90,000 clones; 75% to 90% occur once, and the top ten carry approximately 15%. This clone was counted once. The sequencing sample was made of peripheral blood. The clonotype originates from a woman at least 80 years old with active or convalescent COVID-19.

The CDR3 coding sequence is TGTGCCAGCAGTGAAGCGCTAGATTCACCCCTCCACTTT. It codes for CASSEALDSPLHF. The chain combines TRBV2 with TRBJ1-6; D call uncertain. Between the trimmed V and J ends, which lost 0 bases and 8 bases, there was a span of 5 bases. The CDR3 has 13 residues. The V gene's germline CDR1 is SNHLY and CDR2 FYNNEI.